The 10 T cell receptor beta chains below all came from one sample that was sequenced in a study of blood T cell repertoires in COVID-19. Profiling relied on immunoSEQ multiplex PCR, and the TCRdb table lists in-frame clones only, not all of them. The table records just over 40,000 clones, approximately 83% of them present only once. Source material: peripheral blood. These receptor sequences come from a woman in her sixties or seventies with acute or convalescent COVID-19.

The chain is built from TRBV27 and TRBJ1-1, with unresolved D. Trimming took 6 bases from V and 0 from J, leaving 14 bases between them. The CDR3 spans 15 residues. Germline V gene data show CDR1 as MNHEY and CDR2 as SMNVEV (reference sequence). This chain's CDR3 is CASSDRHLMNTEAFF. The CDR3 nucleotides are TGTGCCAGCAGCGATAGACACCTCATGAACACTGAAGCTTTCTTT.

The chain has TRBV4-1 and TRBJ1-1, with 8 bases lining up with TRBD1. The V and J ends lost 1 base and 5 bases, in that order; junction bases with no gene match: 9. The V gene's germline CDR1 is MGHRA and CDR2 YSYEKL. The CDR3 consists of 16 residues. The CDR3 is CASSQGGRGRRTEAFF. The CDR3 DNA follows: TGCGCCAGCAGCCAAGGGGGCAGGGGGCGGCGAACTGAAGCTTTCTTT.

CDR3: CASSPPYKGEKLFF. Here the CDR3 DNA reads TGTGCCAGCAGCCCCCCCTACAAGGGGGAAAAACTGTTTTTT. This chain connects TRBV3-1 (or the pseudogene TRBV3-2) to TRBJ1-4, with D perhaps TRBD1 (5 bases). V was shortened by 4 bases and J by 8 bases, with 14 bases between the two germline ends. This CDR3 is built from 14 residues. The germline CDR1 and CDR2 sequences are LGHDT and YNNKEL (reference sequence).

The chain employs TRBV18 and TRBJ1-3; D is unclear. This CDR3 spans 13 amino acids. The germline V gene has CDR1 KGHSH and CDR2 LQKENI. V was clipped by 3 bases and J by 0 bases, with 3 bases between them. The CDR3 sequence is CASSPNSGNTIYF. CDR3 nucleotides: TGTGCCAGCTCACCCAACTCTGGAAACACCATATATTTT.

This clone was observed once. The V call is TRBV24-1, the J call TRBJ2-5; 15 positions match TRBD2. The CDR3 spans 17 residues. The V segment lost 7 bases and the J segment 5 bases; nucleotides outside the gene matches: 10. Germline CDR1 KGHDR, CDR2 SFDVKD. The CDR3 reads CATSQGGLAGGLETQYF. Written as DNA, the CDR3 is TGTGCCACCAGCCAAGGGGGACTAGCGGGAGGTTTGGAGACCCAGTACTTC.

The chain carries TRBV5-5 and TRBJ1-5; the match to TRBD1 covers 9 bases. Trimming at V came to 2 bases and at J to 6 bases, leaving 3 bases not matched to a gene. Looked up from germline, CDR1 is SGHKS and CDR2 is YYEKEE (reference sequence). The CDR3 runs 14 residues. CDR3 nucleotides: TGTGCCAGCAGCTTCACAGGGGGCAGTCAGCCCCAGCATTTT. Its translation: CASSFTGGSQPQHF. The variable domain in full, with the rest retrieved from reference TRBV5-5 and TRBJ1-5, is DAGVTQSPTHLIKTRGQQVTLRCSPISGHKSVSWYQQVLGQGPQFIFQYYEKEERGRGNFPDRFSARQFPNYSSELNVNALLLGDSALYLCASSFTGGSQPQHFGDGTRLSIL.

The chain combines TRBV25-1 with TRBJ2-1; 11 bases are shared with TRBD1. The junction had 11 bases not matched to a gene; V was cut back by 5 bases and J by 8 bases. Germline loops: CDR1 MGHDK, CDR2 SYGVNS. The CDR3 loop spans 16 amino acids. The CDR3 DNA sequence: TGTGCCAGCAGTAAAGCCCGGACAGGGGGCAGGGATGAGCAGTTCTTC. Protein product: CASSKARTGGRDEQFF.

This chain uses TRBV28 with TRBJ1-1; a weak D match, TRBD1 (6 bases). Trimming took 4 bases from V and 1 from J, leaving 16 bases between them. The CDR3 consists of 16 residues. Germline V lookup: CDR1 MDHEN, CDR2 SYDVKM. CDR3 sequence (DNA): TGTGCCAGCAGTTGGCGGACAGTCATCGAGAACACTGAAGCTTTCTTT. It specifies CASSWRTVIENTEAFF.

This clone was detected only once. The rearrangement uses TRBV9 and TRBJ1-2; 9 nucleotides match TRBD1. The germline gives CDR1 SGDLS, CDR2 YYNGEE. This CDR3 is 13 amino acids long. J gave up 6 bases and V 0 bases, and 0 bases lay outside the gene matches. The CDR3, as DNA: TGTGCCAGCAGCGTAGGGACAGGGGATGGCTACACCTTC. Amino acids: CASSVGTGDGYTF.

J is TRBJ1-4 and V is TRBV19; 9 bases align to TRBD1. With V trimmed by 4 bases and J by 8 bases, 8 bases remained unmatched. Germline V lookup: CDR1 LNHDA, CDR2 SQIVND (reference sequence). The CDR3 is made up of 15 amino acids. The CDR3 is CASSTRTGVDEKLFF. Here the CDR3 DNA reads TGTGCCAGTAGTACCCGGACAGGGGTGGACGAAAAACTGTTTTTT.